Included here is one TCR beta chain sequence, with context. Its matching antigen is unknown. Cells sorted as Tregs were CD4+, CD25+ and CD127-/low. Full-length variable regions came from constant-region reverse primers plus semi-nested Nested Universal Primer A PCR. TCRdb re-derived calls from the 5' RACE reads in MiXCR, one entry per CDR3 protein. Found here are 35,000 to 45,000 distinct CDR3 sequences, more than 20% of them singletons; the top ten hold around 4.1%. General study findings and limits: Tumor-infiltrating Treg TCR alpha and beta sequences overlapped most with tumor naive CD4+ T cells, then blood naive. Tumor memory CD4+ T cell TCR gene usage was found to cluster with blood and lymph node memory CD4+ cells and with lymph node naive CD4+ cells. Larger-cohort validation covered only one TCR beta V-J rearrangement.

From germline, CDR1 is MNHEY and CDR2 SMNVEV (reference sequence). CDR3 size: 17 residues. Losses at the gene ends were 5 bases for V and 0 bases for J; bases not matched to a gene: 9. The chain combines TRBV27 with TRBJ2-1; 8 bases align to TRBD2. The TCR originated in a female donor with breast cancer. The specimen sequenced was Tregs sorted from a lymph node. CDR3 amino acids: CASSGSSGESSYNEQFF. CDR3 sequence (DNA): TGTGCCAGCAGTGGGAGTAGCGGGGAGAGCTCCTACAATGAGCAGTTCTTC.